This entry describes one T cell receptor beta chain. Per the study methods: Amplification from reference gene primers served as the basis for estimated nucleated cell counts. Libraries were prepared by immunoSEQ multiplex PCR; TCRdb keeps only in-frame clonotypes and omits some of them. V and J calls and clone size are copied from that table; D and trimming were computed from the DNA. The table has 150,000 to 200,000 clones, roughly 93% seen once. This sample is part of a study of blood T cell repertoires in COVID-19. As for the study in general: Spain, Italy and the United States supplied samples that represented acute and convalescent COVID-19. T cells, B-cell-depleted T cells, or PBMCs provided the cDNA or gDNA that served as material.

The CDR3 contains 15 residues. The J segment lost 1 base and the V segment lost 6 bases, leaving 9 bases of the junction unmatched. From germline, CDR1 is KGHSH and CDR2 LQKENI. The chain employs TRBV18 and TRBJ2-7; TRBD1 matches at 7 bases. The sequenced sample was peripheral blood. The origin of this receptor is a man in his late teens or twenties with acute or convalescent COVID-19. This chain's CDR3 is CASSLGDSASYEQYF. The DNA of the CDR3 is TGTGCCAGCTCCCTAGGGGACAGTGCTTCCTACGAGCAGTACTTC.